This T cell receptor (beta chain) was recovered during a study of OX40 agonist ivuxolimab in advanced cancers. Study overall: Recorded diagnoses for dose-escalation patients were hepatocellular carcinoma, melanoma, renal cell or head and neck cancer.

Produced via immunoSEQ multiplex PCR; TCRdb's table is partial and in-frame only. The repertoire holds roughly 99,000 clones, with about 91% as singletons. Germline values: CDR1 MNHEY, CDR2 SMNVEV (reference sequence). The CDR3 extends over 13 amino acids. The V and J ends lost 6 bases and 4 bases, in that order; junction bases with no gene match: 6. The sample was CD4+ or CD8+ T cells sorted from blood, taken in a trial of the OX40 agonist ivuxolimab. This sequence was found in an adult with an advanced solid tumor such as melanoma, head and neck, liver or kidney cancer. J is TRBJ2-7 and V is TRBV27; 7 bases agree with TRBD2. DNA for the CDR3: TGTGCCAGCAGAGCTAGCGGAGAGTACGAGCAGTACTTC. Translation: CASRASGEYEQYF.